These 8 T cell receptor beta chains came from one sample sequenced in a study of blood T cell repertoires in COVID-19 (dated by TCRdb to about 2020). Library method: the immunoSEQ multiplex PCR assay. The table comes from immuneACCESS by way of TCRdb, which keeps in-frame sequences with V and J called. Part of the clones is missing from these tables; in studies checked, under half for an unresolved V gene and the rest for unknown reasons. For this sample there are around 57,000 clones; over 80% appear just once. The ten largest clones take up approximately 8% of the sample. The sequencing sample was made of peripheral blood. These TCRs come from a human donor with active COVID-19. The donor label of this sample is uncertain.

This chain connects TRBV9 to TRBJ2-5; possibly TRBD2 for D (5 bases). The germline V gene encodes CDR1 SGDLS and CDR2 YYNGEE. V was cut by 0 bases and J by 4 bases, with 10 bases left in between. This CDR3 region has 14 residues. Here the CDR3 reads CASSVEPRAETQYF. The CDR3, as DNA: TGTGCCAGCAGCGTAGAACCGAGGGCAGAGACCCAGTACTTC. Together with reference TRBV9 and TRBJ2-5, the CDR3 gives the full variable domain: DSGVTQTPKHLITATGQRVTLRCSPRSGDLSVYWYQQSLDQGLQFLIQYYNGEERAKGNILERFSAQQFPDLHSELNLSSLELGDSALYFCASSVEPRAETQYFGPGTRLLVL.

A single count supports this clone. V gene TRBV27 combines with J gene TRBJ1-2; maybe TRBD1 (6 bases). The ends were cut back, 5 bases at V and 5 bases at J, with 21 bases in the middle. The V gene's germline CDR1 is MNHEY and CDR2 SMNVEV (reference sequence). The CDR3 is 16 amino acids. CDR3 in amino acids: CASSPQGHRISYGYTF. Written as DNA, the CDR3 is TGTGCCAGCAGTCCACAGGGACATCGGATCTCTTATGGCTACACCTTC.

The chain has TRBV21-1 and TRBJ2-1; TRBD2, the D gene given by the table, was not confirmed from the DNA. TRBV21-1 is termed a pseudogene. This CDR3 contains 15 residues. The CDR3 DNA follows: TGTGCCAGCAACAAGGGACTAGCGGGAGTCGGTGAGCAGTTCTTC. Residues: CASNKGLAGVGEQFF.

This clone is a singleton in its sample. This sequence joins TRBV28 and TRBJ2-3, with no clear D. In germline, CDR1 is MDHEN, CDR2 SYDVKM. The CDR3 totals 12 residues. The V gene lost 2 bases and the J gene lost 4 bases, with 4 bases spanning the gap. The CDR3 is CASSLSSDTQYF. The CDR3 DNA sequence: TGTGCCAGCAGTTTAAGCTCAGATACGCAGTATTTT.

This chain joins TRBV13 and TRBJ2-7, with 13 bases lining up with TRBD2. Losses at the gene ends were 4 bases for V and 0 bases for J; bases not matched to a gene: 9. Germline V gene lookup returns CDR1 PRHDT and CDR2 FYEKMQ (reference sequence). CDR3 length equals 18 residues. The CDR3 sequence is CASSSRGLAGAPSYEQYF. CDR3 coding DNA: TGTGCCAGCAGCTCTCGCGGACTAGCGGGGGCTCCCTCCTACGAGCAGTACTTC.

This clone came up a few times. The rearrangement joins TRBV13 to TRBJ2-7; TRBD1 matches at 8 bases. This CDR3 spans 13 amino acids. From germline, CDR1 is PRHDT and CDR2 FYEKMQ (reference sequence). V shed 5 bases, J shed 3 bases, and the junction held 3 bases outside the gene matches. CDR3 nucleotides: TGTGCCAGCAGCCGGACAGGGAGCTACGAGCAGTACTTC. Protein sequence: CASSRTGSYEQYF.

J is TRBJ2-1 and V is TRBV10-3; 7 bases are a match to TRBD1. CDR1 and CDR2 from the germline V gene are ENHRY and SYGVKD. Trimming at V came to 8 bases and at J to 6 bases, leaving 1 base not matched to a gene. CDR3 length: 11 amino acids. CDR3: CAIAGGNEQFF. CDR3 nucleotide sequence: TGTGCCATCGCAGGGGGCAATGAGCAGTTCTTC.

The chain uses TRBV9 and TRBJ2-1; tentatively, D is TRBD2 (9 bases). The CDR3 runs to 17 residues. Germline values: CDR1 SGDLS, CDR2 YYNGEE. V was trimmed by 4 bases and J by 5 bases, leaving 22 bases between them. CDR3 nucleotide sequence: TGTGCCAGCAGCTACAGCGGGGGGACAGGTCTCAACAATGAGCAGTTCTTC. Amino acids: CASSYSGGTGLNNEQFF.